A single sample is the source of the 5 T cell receptor beta chains below, sequenced in a study of control samples from healthy donors and cancer patients. Data came from immunoSEQ multiplex PCR; TCRdb stores just in-frame clones and leaves some out. The sample contains about 120,000 clones, approximately 87% of which appear only once. The sample was blood. Receptors originate from a man aged 30 to 45 in good health.

The rearrangement links TRBV30 to TRBJ2-2, with no clear D. Germline assignment: CDR1 GTSNPN and CDR2 SVGIG (reference sequence). V lost 6 bases and J lost 0, with 11 bases in between. The CDR3 contains 14 residues. CDR3 residues: CACRETPNTGELFF. The CDR3 DNA reads as TGTGCCTGCAGAGAGACACCGAACACCGGGGAGCTGTTTTTT.

With respect to this clone: Other DNA sequences in this specimen translate into the identical CDR3. The gene calls are TRBV5-1 and TRBJ1-1; TRBD1 might be the D (6 bases). Trimming stripped 3 bases from V and 4 bases from J, with 10 bases between. This CDR3 comprises 13 residues. CDR1 is SGHRS, CDR2 YFSETQ, per germline. The CDR3 DNA reads as TGCGCCAGCAGCTGGGAAGGGGGCACTGAAGCTTTCTTT. Translation gives CASSWEGGTEAFF.

This chain uses TRBV5-1 with TRBJ1-1, with 7 bases identical to TRBD1. Germline loops: CDR1 SGHRS, CDR2 YFSETQ. The CDR3 has 15 amino acids. Trimming removed 0 bases from V and 7 bases from J; junction bases left unmatched: 9. As DNA, the CDR3 is TGCGCCAGCAGCTTGGGAGACAGGGATACCCATGAAGCTTTCTTT. Encoded protein: CASSLGDRDTHEAFF.

This sequence joins TRBV25-1 and TRBJ1-4; 7 bases match TRBD1. V shed 1 base and J 7 bases; nucleotides not matched to a gene: 12. Germline lookup yields CDR1 MGHDK and CDR2 SYGVNS. The CDR3 totals 17 residues. The CDR3 DNA follows: TGTGCCAGCAGTGAATCTAGAGGGGGCGGATGGGGTGAAAAACTGTTTTTT. Translation: CASSESRGGGWGEKLFF.

This chain links TRBV29-1 with TRBJ1-3, with 7 bases matching TRBD1. The CDR3 has 14 amino acids. V shed 6 bases and J 0 bases; nucleotides not matched to a gene: 5. Germline CDR1 reads SQVTM; CDR2 reads ANQGSEA. In nucleotides, the CDR3 is TGCAGCGTAGGGGGCTCCCACTCTGGAAACACCATATATTTT. Residues: CSVGGSHSGNTIYF.